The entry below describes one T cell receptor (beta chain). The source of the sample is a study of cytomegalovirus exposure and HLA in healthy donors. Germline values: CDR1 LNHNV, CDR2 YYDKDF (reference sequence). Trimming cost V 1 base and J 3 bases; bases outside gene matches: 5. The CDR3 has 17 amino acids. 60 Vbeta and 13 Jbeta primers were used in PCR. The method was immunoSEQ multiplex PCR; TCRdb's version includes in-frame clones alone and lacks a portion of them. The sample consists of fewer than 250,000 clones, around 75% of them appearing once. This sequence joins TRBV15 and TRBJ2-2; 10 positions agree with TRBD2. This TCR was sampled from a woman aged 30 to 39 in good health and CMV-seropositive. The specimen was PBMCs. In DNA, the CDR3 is TGTGCCACCAGCAGAGGCGGGACTAGCGCCCACACCGGGGAGCTGTTTTTT. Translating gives CATSRGGTSAHTGELFF.